This T cell receptor beta chain was documented in a study of cytomegalovirus exposure and HLA in healthy donors. Primers included in the PCR were 60 Vbeta and 13 Jbeta primers. TCRdb's copy holds only in-frame clones and misses some; the assay was immunoSEQ multiplex PCR. The sample records about 130,000 clones, 83% being singletons. The CDR3 covers 16 residues. CDR1 is SNHLY, CDR2 FYNNEI, per germline. The V call is TRBV2, the J call TRBJ2-5; D remains unclear. The J call may be incorrect, as the DNA end agrees better with TRBJ2-7. This receptor was identified in a girl aged 2 to 10 in good health and CMV-seronegative. Source material: PBMCs. CDR3: CASSFREEKLSYEQYF. CDR3 DNA: TGTGCCAGCAGCTTCCGTGAAGAGAAGCTCTCCTACGAGCAGTACTTC.